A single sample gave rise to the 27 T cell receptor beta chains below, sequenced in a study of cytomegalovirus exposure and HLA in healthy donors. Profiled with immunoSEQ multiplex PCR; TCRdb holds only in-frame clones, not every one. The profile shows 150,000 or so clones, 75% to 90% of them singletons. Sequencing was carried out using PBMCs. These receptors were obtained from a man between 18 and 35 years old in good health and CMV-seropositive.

CDR3 amino acids: CASSRGLVSGEQYF. CDR3 sequence (DNA): TGTGCCAGCAGTCGCGGACTAGTCTCGGGCGAGCAGTACTTC. The J gene is TRBJ2-7, the V gene TRBV27; 7 positions agree with TRBD2. The V gene's germline CDR1 is MNHEY and CDR2 SMNVEV (reference sequence). Trimming took 5 bases from V and 6 from J; bases not matched to a gene: 10. The length of the CDR3 is 14 residues.

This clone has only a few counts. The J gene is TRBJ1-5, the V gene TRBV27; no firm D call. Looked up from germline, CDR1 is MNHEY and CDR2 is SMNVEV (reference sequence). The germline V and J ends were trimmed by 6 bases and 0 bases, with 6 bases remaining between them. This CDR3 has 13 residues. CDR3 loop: CASSPYSNQPQHF. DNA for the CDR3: TGTGCCAGCAGCCCGTATAGCAATCAGCCCCAGCATTTT.

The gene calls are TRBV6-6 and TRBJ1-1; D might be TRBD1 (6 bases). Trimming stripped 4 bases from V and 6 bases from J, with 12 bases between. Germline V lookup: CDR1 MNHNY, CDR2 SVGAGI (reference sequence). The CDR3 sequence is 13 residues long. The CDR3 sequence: CASSSRGSAEAFF. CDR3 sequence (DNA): TGTGCCAGCAGTTCCAGGGGAAGCGCTGAAGCTTTCTTT.

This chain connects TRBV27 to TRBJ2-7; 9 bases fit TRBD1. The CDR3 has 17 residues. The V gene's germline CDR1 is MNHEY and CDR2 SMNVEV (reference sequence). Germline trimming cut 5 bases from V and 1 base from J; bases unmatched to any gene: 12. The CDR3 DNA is TGTGCCAGCAGTCCGGGCCGGGACAGGGACGGGTCCTACGAGCAGTACTTC. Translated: CASSPGRDRDGSYEQYF.

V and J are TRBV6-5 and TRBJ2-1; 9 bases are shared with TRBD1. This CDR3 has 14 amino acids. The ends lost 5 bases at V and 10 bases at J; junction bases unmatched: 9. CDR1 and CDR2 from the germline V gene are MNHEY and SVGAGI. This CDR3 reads CASSPGSTGGEQFF. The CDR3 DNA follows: TGTGCCAGCAGTCCCGGATCGACAGGGGGAGAGCAGTTCTTC.

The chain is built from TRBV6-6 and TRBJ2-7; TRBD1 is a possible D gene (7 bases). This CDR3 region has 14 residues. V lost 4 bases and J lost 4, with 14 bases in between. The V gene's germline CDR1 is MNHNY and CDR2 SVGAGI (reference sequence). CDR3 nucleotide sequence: TGTGCCAGCAGTTCTCGGACAGGAGGGTACGAGCAGTACTTC. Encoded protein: CASSSRTGGYEQYF.

The CDR3 DNA is TGCGCCAGCAGCCAAGATTTTGGGGCAGGGGCCCGGCGGACTGAAGCTTTCTTT. Residues: CASSQDFGAGARRTEAFF. The chain recombines TRBV4-1 with TRBJ1-1; a weak D match, TRBD1 (6 bases). The CDR3 has 18 amino acids. Trimming pared 0 bases from V and 5 bases from J, leaving 22 bases between. In germline, CDR1 is MGHRA, CDR2 YSYEKL.

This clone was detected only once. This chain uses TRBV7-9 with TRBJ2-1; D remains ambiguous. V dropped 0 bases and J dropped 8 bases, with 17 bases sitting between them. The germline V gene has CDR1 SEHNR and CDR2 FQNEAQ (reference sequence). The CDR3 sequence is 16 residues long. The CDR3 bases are TGTGCCAGCAGCTTAGCACGCACAGCCCGTGTCTATGAGCAGTTCTTC. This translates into CASSLARTARVYEQFF.

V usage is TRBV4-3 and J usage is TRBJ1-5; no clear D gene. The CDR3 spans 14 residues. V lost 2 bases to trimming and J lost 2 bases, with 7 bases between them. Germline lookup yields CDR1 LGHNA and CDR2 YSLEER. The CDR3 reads CASSQRTGNQPQHF. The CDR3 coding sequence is TGCGCCAGCAGCCAACGAACAGGCAATCAGCCCCAGCATTTT.

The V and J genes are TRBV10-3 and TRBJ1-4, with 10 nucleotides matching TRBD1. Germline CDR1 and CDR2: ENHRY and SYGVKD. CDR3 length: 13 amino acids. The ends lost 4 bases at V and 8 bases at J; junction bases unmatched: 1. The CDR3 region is CAISGGQGEKLFF. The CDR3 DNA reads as TGTGCCATCAGTGGGGGACAGGGGGAAAAACTGTTTTTT.

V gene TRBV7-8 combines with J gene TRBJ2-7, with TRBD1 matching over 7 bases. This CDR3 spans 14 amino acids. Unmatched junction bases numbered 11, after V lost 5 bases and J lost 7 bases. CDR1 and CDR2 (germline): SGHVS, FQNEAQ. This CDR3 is CASSPQGSVLEQYF. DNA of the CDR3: TGTGCCAGCAGCCCACAGGGGAGTGTTTTGGAGCAGTACTTC.

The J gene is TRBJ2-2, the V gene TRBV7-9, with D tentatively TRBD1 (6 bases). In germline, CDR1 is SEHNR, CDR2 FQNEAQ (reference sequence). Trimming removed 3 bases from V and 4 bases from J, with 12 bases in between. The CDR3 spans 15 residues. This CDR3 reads CASSLTTGRTGELFF. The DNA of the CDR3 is TGTGCCAGCAGCTTGACGACAGGCCGCACCGGGGAGCTGTTTTTT.

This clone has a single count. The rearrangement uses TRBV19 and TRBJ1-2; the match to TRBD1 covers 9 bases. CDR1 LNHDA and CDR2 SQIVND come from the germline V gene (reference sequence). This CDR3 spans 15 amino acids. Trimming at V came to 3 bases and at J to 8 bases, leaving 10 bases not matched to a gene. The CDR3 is CASSMGSLQGAGYTF. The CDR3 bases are TGTGCCAGTAGTATGGGGTCCCTACAGGGGGCAGGCTACACCTTC.

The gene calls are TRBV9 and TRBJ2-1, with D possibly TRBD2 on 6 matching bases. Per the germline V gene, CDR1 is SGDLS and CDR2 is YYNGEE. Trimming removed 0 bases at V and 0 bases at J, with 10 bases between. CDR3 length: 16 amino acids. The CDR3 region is CASSVDPGGSYNEQFF. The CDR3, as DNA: TGTGCCAGCAGCGTAGACCCCGGGGGCTCCTACAATGAGCAGTTCTTC.

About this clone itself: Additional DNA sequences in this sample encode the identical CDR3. CDR3 coding DNA: TGTGCCAGCAGTGATCGACAGGGTGGGAATCAGCCCCAGCATTTT. It codes for CASSDRQGGNQPQHF. The chain links TRBV2 to TRBJ1-5, with 7 bases that match TRBD1. The CDR3 has 15 residues. The V and J ends lost 3 bases and 4 bases, in that order; junction bases with no gene match: 6. Looked up from germline, CDR1 is SNHLY and CDR2 is FYNNEI. The full variable domain, its missing parts supplied by reference TRBV2 and TRBJ1-5, is EPEVTQTPSHQVTQMGQEVILRCVPISNHLYFYWYRQILGQKVEFLVSFYNNEISEKSEIFDDQFSVERPDGSNFTLKIRSTKLEDSAMYFCASSDRQGGNQPQHFGDGTRLSIL.

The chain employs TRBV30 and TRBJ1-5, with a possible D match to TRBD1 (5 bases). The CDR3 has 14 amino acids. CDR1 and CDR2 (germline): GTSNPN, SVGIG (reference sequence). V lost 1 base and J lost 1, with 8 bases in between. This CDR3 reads CAWSEGLSNQPQHF. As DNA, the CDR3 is TGTGCCTGGAGTGAGGGGCTCAGCAATCAGCCCCAGCATTTT. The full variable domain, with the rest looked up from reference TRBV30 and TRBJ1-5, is SQTIHQWPATLVQPVGSPLSLECTVEGTSNPNLYWYRQAAGRGLQLLFYSVGIGQISSEVPQNLSASRPQDRQFILSSKKLLLSDSGFYLCAWSEGLSNQPQHFGDGTRLSIL.

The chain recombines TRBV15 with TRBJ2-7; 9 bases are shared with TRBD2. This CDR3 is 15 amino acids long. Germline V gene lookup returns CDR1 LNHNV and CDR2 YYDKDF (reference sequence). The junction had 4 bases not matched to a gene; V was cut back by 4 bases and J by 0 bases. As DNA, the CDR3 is TGTGCCACCAGCATAAGCGGGGGGAGCTCCTACGAGCAGTACTTC. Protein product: CATSISGGSSYEQYF.

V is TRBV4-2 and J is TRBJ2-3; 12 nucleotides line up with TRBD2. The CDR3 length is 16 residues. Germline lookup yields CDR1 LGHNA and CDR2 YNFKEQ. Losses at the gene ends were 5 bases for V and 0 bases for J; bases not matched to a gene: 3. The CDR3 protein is CASSWGTSGSTDTQYF. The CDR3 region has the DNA TGTGCCAGCAGCTGGGGGACTAGCGGGAGCACAGATACGCAGTATTTT.

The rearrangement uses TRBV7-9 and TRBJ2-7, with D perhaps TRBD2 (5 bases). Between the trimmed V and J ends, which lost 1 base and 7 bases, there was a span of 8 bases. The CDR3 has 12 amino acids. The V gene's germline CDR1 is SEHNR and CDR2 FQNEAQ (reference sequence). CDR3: CASSLGGWEQYF. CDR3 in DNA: TGTGCCAGCAGCTTAGGAGGGTGGGAGCAGTACTTC.

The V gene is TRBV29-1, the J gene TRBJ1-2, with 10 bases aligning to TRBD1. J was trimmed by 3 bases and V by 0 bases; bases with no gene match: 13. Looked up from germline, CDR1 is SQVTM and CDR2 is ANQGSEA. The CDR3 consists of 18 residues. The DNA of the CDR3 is TGCAGCGTTGAAGATGAGGGGAGGACAGGGGGTATTTACTATGGCTACACCTTC. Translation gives CSVEDEGRTGGIYYGYTF.

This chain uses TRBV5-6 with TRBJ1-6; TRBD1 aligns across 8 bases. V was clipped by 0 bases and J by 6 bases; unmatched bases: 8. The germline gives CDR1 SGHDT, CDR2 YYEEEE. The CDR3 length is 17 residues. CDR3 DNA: TGTGCCAGCAGCTTGGTTACGAGCGACAGGGGTAATTCACCCCTCCACTTT. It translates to CASSLVTSDRGNSPLHF.

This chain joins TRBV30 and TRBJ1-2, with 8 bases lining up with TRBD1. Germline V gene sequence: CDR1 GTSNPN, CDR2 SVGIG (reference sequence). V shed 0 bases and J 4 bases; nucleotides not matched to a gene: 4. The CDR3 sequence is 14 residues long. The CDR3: CAWSVPRGLYGYTF. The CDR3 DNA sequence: TGTGCCTGGAGTGTACCCAGGGGGCTCTATGGCTACACCTTC.

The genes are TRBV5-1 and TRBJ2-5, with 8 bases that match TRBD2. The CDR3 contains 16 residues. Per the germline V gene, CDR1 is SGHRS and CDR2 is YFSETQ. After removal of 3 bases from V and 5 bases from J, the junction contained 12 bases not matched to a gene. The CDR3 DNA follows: TGCGCCAGCAGCTCGCGTCTAGCGGGCTCGGGGGAGACCCAGTACTTC. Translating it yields CASSSRLAGSGETQYF.

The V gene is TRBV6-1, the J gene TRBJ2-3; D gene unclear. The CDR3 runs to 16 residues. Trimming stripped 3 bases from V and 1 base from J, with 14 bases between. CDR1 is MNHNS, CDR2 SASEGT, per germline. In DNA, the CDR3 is TGTGCCAGCAGTGACGCTGCTAATTTGGGCACAGATACGCAGTATTTT. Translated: CASSDAANLGTDTQYF.

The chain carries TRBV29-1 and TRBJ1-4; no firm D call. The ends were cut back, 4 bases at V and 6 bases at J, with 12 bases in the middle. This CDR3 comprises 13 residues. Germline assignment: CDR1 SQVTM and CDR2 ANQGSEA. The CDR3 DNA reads TGCAGCGTTGTACGACGGGTGGATGAAAAACTGTTTTTT. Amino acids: CSVVRRVDEKLFF.

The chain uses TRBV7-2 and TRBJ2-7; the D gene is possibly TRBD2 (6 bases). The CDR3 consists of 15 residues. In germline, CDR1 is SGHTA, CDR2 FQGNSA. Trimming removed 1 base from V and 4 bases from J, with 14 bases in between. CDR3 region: CASSLVSAGKYEQYF. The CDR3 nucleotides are TGTGCCAGCAGCTTAGTATCGGCGGGGAAGTACGAGCAGTACTTC.

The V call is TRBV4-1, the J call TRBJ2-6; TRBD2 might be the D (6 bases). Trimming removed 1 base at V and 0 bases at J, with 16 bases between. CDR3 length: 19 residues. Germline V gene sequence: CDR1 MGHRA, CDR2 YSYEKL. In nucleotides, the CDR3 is TGCGCCAGCAGCCAAGGGTTGCGGGGCTCAATCTCTGGGGCCAACGTCCTGACTTTC. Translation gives CASSQGLRGSISGANVLTF.